Listed below are T cell receptor beta chains from one sample, sequenced in a study of cytomegalovirus exposure and HLA in healthy donors. The data were produced by immunoSEQ multiplex PCR, yet TCRdb's version contains in-frame clones alone and is incomplete. This table has about 60,000 clones, approximately 95% appearing once. Source material: PBMCs. Receptors originate from a woman between 18 and 30 years old in good health and CMV-seropositive. CDR3s include the opening cysteine and the closing phenylalanine or tryptophan. A D gene is named only where the DNA matches it firmly. The listing skips clone size in some rows; elsewhere it reads once, few, many or a size class.

d_call,j_call,v_call,clone_size,cdr3_aa,cdr3_nt
.,TRBJ2-3,TRBV18,.,CASSLVLGKTDTQYF,TGTGCCAGCTCACTAGTACTAGGGAAGACAGATACGCAGTATTTT
.,TRBJ1-1,TRBV5-1,.,CASSLGGQLNTEAFF,TGCGCCAGCAGCTTGGGCGGCCAGTTGAACACTGAAGCTTTCTTT
.,TRBJ2-7,TRBV20-1,.,CSAEQGHEQYF,TGCAGTGCCGAACAGGGCCACGAGCAGTACTTC
TRBD1,TRBJ1-1,TRBV6-1,once,CASSARDRGHVNTEAFF,TGTGCCAGCAGTGCCCGGGACAGGGGCCACGTGAACACTGAAGCTTTCTTT
TRBD1,TRBJ1-2,TRBV28,.,CASRTLRQGGYGYTF,TGTGCCAGCAGAACTCTCCGACAGGGGGGCTATGGCTACACCTTC
TRBD1,TRBJ1-2,TRBV7-9,.,CASSGRDRGTQYGYTF,TGTGCCAGCAGCGGGCGGGACAGGGGGACCCAATATGGCTACACCTTC
TRBD1,TRBJ1-1,TRBV30,.,CAWRHSRDRNRLNTEAFF,TGTGCCTGGAGGCATTCCCGGGACAGGAACAGGTTGAACACTGAAGCTTTCTTT
.,TRBJ1-2,TRBV29-1,.,CSVEDHSHYGYTF,TGCAGCGTTGAAGATCATTCCCACTATGGCTACACCTTC
.,TRBJ1-2,TRBV6-1,.,CASSEARGWEGYTF,TGTGCCAGCAGTGAAGCGCGAGGGTGGGAAGGCTACACCTTC
.,TRBJ2-7,TRBV5-1,.,CASSLGTVAYEQYF,TGCGCCAGCAGCTTGGGAACGGTCGCCTACGAGCAGTACTTC
.,TRBJ2-1,TRBV5-6,.,CASSLGSINEQFF,TGTGCCAGCAGCTTGGGGAGTATCAATGAGCAGTTCTTC
.,TRBJ1-4,TRBV19,.,CATDSATNEKLFF,TGTGCCACAGACAGTGCAACTAATGAAAAACTGTTTTTT
.,TRBJ2-5,TRBV25-1,.,CASSDRDGFETQYF,TGTGCCAGCAGTGACAGGGATGGTTTTGAGACCCAGTACTTC
.,TRBJ1-2,TRBV29-1,.,CSVIERGYTF,TGCAGCGTTATAGAGAGAGGCTACACCTTC
TRBD2,TRBJ2-1,TRBV7-9,.,CASSSTSGGLYNEQFF,TGTGCCAGCAGCTCCACTAGCGGGGGCCTCTACAATGAGCAGTTCTTC
TRBD2,TRBJ2-7,TRBV4-2,.,CASSQEASGGSYEQYF,TGTGCCAGCAGCCAAGAGGCTAGCGGGGGCTCCTACGAGCAGTACTTC
TRBD1,TRBJ1-5,TRBV28,.,CASSYGTGYPSNQPQHF,TGTGCCAGCAGTTATGGGACAGGGTACCCTAGCAATCAGCCCCAGCATTTT
TRBD2,TRBJ2-7,TRBV28,.,CASRTTSGYEQYF,TGTGCCAGCAGGACTACTAGCGGCTACGAGCAGTACTTC
.,TRBJ2-5,TRBV7-6,.,CASSLLAGQETQYF,TGTGCCAGCAGCTTACTAGCCGGCCAAGAGACCCAGTACTTC
TRBD2,TRBJ2-2,TRBV6-5,.,CASSYGGLAGAGELFF,TGTGCCAGCAGTTATGGGGGACTAGCGGGAGCGGGGGAGCTGTTTTTT
TRBD1,TRBJ2-7,TRBV6-6,.,CASSLLRTGLDEQYF,TGTGCCAGCAGTCTCCTAAGGACAGGGCTGGACGAGCAGTACTTC
.,TRBJ2-3,TRBV6-5,.,CASSYEEGTDTQYF,TGTGCCAGCAGTTACGAGGAGGGCACAGATACGCAGTATTTT
.,TRBJ2-1,TRBV10-3,.,CAISAGTEQFF,TGTGCCATCAGTGCAGGCACTGAGCAGTTCTTC
TRBD1,TRBJ1-2,TRBV30,once,CAWSPKDRGYGYTF,TGTGCCTGGAGTCCAAAAGACAGGGGGTATGGCTACACCTTC
.,TRBJ2-1,TRBV7-3,.,CASSQTGSDNEQFF,TGTGCCAGCAGCCAAACAGGGTCGGACAATGAGCAGTTCTTC
TRBD1,TRBJ1-1,TRBV27,.,CASSFKRQGNTEAFF,TGTGCCAGCAGTTTTAAGAGACAGGGCAACACTGAAGCTTTCTTT
.,TRBJ1-2,TRBV7-3,few,CASSKSGGYGYTF,TGTGCCAGCAGCAAAAGCGGGGGCTATGGCTACACCTTC
TRBD1,TRBJ1-2,TRBV18,.,CASSPIGTGLNGYTF,TGTGCCAGCTCACCGATCGGGACAGGTCTGAATGGCTACACCTTC
TRBD2,TRBJ2-2,TRBV18,.,CASSPALAANTGELFF,TGTGCCAGCTCACCAGCGCTAGCGGCGAACACCGGGGAGCTGTTTTTT
.,TRBJ1-5,TRBV11-2,once,CASSFAGQPQHF,TGTGCCAGCAGCTTTGCGGGTCAGCCCCAGCATTTT
TRBD1,TRBJ1-6,TRBV4-1,few,CASSLQGGNSPLHF,TGCGCCAGCAGCCTACAGGGGGGTAATTCACCCCTCCACTTT
.,TRBJ2-5,TRBV2,.,CASLYRGRGGETQYF,TGTGCCAGCCTCTACAGGGGCCGCGGGGGGGAGACCCAGTACTTC
.,TRBJ2-3,TRBV11-2,once,CASSTVGGRKGTDTQYF,TGTGCCAGCAGCACAGTCGGGGGGCGGAAGGGCACAGATACGCAGTATTTT
.,TRBJ1-5,TRBV27,.,CASSFGRTSNQPQHF,TGTGCCAGCAGTTTCGGGAGAACTAGCAATCAGCCCCAGCATTTT
.,TRBJ1-2,TRBV12-5,.,CASGLILKAGDGYTF,TGTGCTAGTGGTTTGATATTAAAGGCGGGGGACGGCTACACCTTC
TRBD1,TRBJ1-2,TRBV27,.,CASSPSGGRQDYGYTF,TGTGCCAGCAGTCCGTCAGGGGGGCGCCAGGACTATGGCTACACCTTC
.,TRBJ1-1,TRBV4-3,.,CASSQLRYGSEAFF,TGCGCCAGCAGCCAATTACGGTACGGGTCTGAAGCTTTCTTT
.,TRBJ1-6,TRBV19,.,CASSMGGSARPPLHF,TGTGCCAGTAGTATGGGGGGGTCAGCCCGACCTCCCCTCCACTTT
TRBD1,TRBJ2-5,TRBV7-9,.,CASSRTVDRVKTQYF,TGTGCCAGCAGCCGAACGGTGGACAGGGTGAAGACCCAGTACTTC
.,TRBJ2-1,TRBV7-9,.,CASSPAGTADLYNEQFF,TGTGCCAGCAGCCCCGCCGGGACTGCCGATTTGTACAATGAGCAGTTCTTC
.,TRBJ1-1,TRBV25-1,.,CASSEIGGLRNTEAFF,TGTGCCAGCAGTGAGATAGGCGGACTTCGGAACACTGAAGCTTTCTTT
.,TRBJ1-6,TRBV28,.,CASSSTVGNSPLHF,TGTGCCAGCAGTTCGACAGTAGGCAATTCACCCCTCCACTTT
TRBD1,TRBJ2-7,TRBV28,.,CASSFGDRGLHYEQYF,TGTGCCAGCAGTTTTGGGGACAGGGGCCTTCATTACGAGCAGTACTTC
.,TRBJ1-2,TRBV5-4,.,CASSLAPTASNYGYTF,TGTGCCAGCAGCTTGGCACCGACTGCCTCTAACTATGGCTACACCTTC
TRBD1,TRBJ1-1,TRBV29-1,.,CSVDRGTNTEAFF,TGCAGCGTGGACAGGGGAACTAACACTGAAGCTTTCTTT
TRBD2,TRBJ2-3,TRBV6-6,.,CASSRSGGRTDTQYF,TGTGCCAGCAGCCGCAGCGGGGGCCGGACAGATACGCAGTATTTT
TRBD2,TRBJ2-1,TRBV19,.,CASSEGSGGPGMNEQFF,TGTGCCAGTAGCGAAGGGAGCGGGGGGCCAGGCATGAATGAGCAGTTCTTC
.,TRBJ1-1,TRBV30,.,CAWSVRRNTEAFF,TGTGCCTGGAGTGTACGGAGGAACACTGAAGCTTTCTTT
.,TRBJ2-1,TRBV5-1,.,CASSSPLGRGKFF,TGCGCCAGCAGCTCCCCTCTGGGTAGAGGAAAGTTCTTC
.,TRBJ2-7,TRBV7-9,once,CASSLDREGYEQYF,TGTGCCAGCAGCTTAGACAGGGAGGGGTACGAGCAGTACTTC
TRBD1,TRBJ1-4,TRBV19,.,CASSRDRGEKLFF,TGTGCCAGTAGTCGGGACAGGGGGGAAAAACTGTTTTTT
.,TRBJ1-5,TRBV2,once,CASSRQGKGQPQHF,TGTGCCAGCAGTCGCCAGGGGAAGGGTCAGCCCCAGCATTTT